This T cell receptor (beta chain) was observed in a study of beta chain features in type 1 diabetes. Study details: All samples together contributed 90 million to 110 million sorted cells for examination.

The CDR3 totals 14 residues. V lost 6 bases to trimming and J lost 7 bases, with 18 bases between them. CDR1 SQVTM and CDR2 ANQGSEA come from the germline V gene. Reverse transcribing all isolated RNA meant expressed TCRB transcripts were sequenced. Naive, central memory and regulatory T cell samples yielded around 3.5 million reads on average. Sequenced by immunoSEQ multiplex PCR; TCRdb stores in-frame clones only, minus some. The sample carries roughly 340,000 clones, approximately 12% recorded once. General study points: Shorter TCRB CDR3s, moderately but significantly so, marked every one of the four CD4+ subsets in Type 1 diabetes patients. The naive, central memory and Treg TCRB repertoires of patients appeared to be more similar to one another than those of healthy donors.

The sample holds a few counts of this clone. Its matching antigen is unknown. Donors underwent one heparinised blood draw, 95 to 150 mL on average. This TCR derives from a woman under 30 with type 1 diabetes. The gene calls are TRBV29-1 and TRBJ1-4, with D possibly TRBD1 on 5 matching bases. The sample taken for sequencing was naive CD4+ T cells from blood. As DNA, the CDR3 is TGCAGCGTCGGGGACTCCGGACGTTTTGAAAAACTGTTTTTT. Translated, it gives CSVGDSGRFEKLFF.